Presented here are 23 T cell receptor beta chains from one specimen sequenced in a study of beta chain features in type 1 diabetes. As every portion of the isolated RNA was reverse transcribed, the sequencing read expressed TCRB transcripts. Clones were sequenced by immunoSEQ multiplex PCR, and TCRdb holds only the in-frame ones, with some missing. The data hold some 270,000 clones, with around 7.3% observed a single time. Sequencing used central memory CD4+ T cells from blood. These receptors all come from a woman aged 18-35 years in good health.

This clone has only a few counts. The genes are TRBV4-1 and TRBJ2-2, with 7 bases that match TRBD1. Germline assignment: CDR1 MGHRA and CDR2 YSYEKL. V was pared by 6 bases and J by 5 bases, with 12 bases of the junction left unmatched. This CDR3 contains 16 residues. CDR3 sequence reads: CASRKEGAVGTGELFF. The CDR3 DNA follows: TGCGCCAGCAGAAAAGAGGGGGCGGTAGGAACCGGGGAGCTGTTTTTT.

This clone was observed a handful of times. V usage is TRBV10-3 and J usage is TRBJ2-5, with 7 bases that match TRBD1. The CDR3 sequence is 11 residues long. The V segment lost 11 bases and the J segment 2 bases; nucleotides outside the gene matches: 2. Germline lookup yields CDR1 ENHRY and CDR2 SYGVKD. The CDR3 loop is CASGQQETQYF. In DNA form, the CDR3 reads TGTGCCTCGGGACAGCAAGAGACCCAGTACTTC.

This clone was recorded a few times. The chain couples TRBV7-2 to TRBJ2-1, with D perhaps TRBD1 (5 bases). The ends were cut back, 3 bases at V and 0 bases at J, with 6 bases in the middle. CDR1 is SGHTA, CDR2 FQGNSA, per germline. This CDR3 contains 14 residues. This chain's CDR3 is CASSLTASYNEQFF. In DNA, the CDR3 is TGTGCCAGCAGCTTGACAGCCTCCTACAATGAGCAGTTCTTC. The full variable domain, in which reference TRBV7-2 and TRBJ2-1 provide the parts outside the CDR3, is GAGVSQSPSNKVTEKGKDVELRCDPISGHTALYWYRQSLGQGLEFLIYFQGNSAPDKSGLPSDRFSAERTGGSVSTLTIQRTQQEDSAVYLCASSLTASYNEQFFGPGTRLTVL.

The V and J genes are TRBV11-3 and TRBJ1-1; 7 bases map to TRBD1. Germline CDR1 and CDR2: SGHNT and YENEEA. The CDR3 spans 15 residues. Trimming cost V 5 bases and J 0 bases; bases outside gene matches: 6. The CDR3 region is CASSPGQALNTEAFF. The CDR3 nucleotides read TGTGCCAGCAGCCCCGGACAGGCTTTGAACACTGAAGCTTTCTTT.

The table lists this clone with a few counts. This rearrangement joins TRBV29-1 to TRBJ1-1; 11 bases fit TRBD1. This CDR3 has 15 amino acids. Germline assignment: CDR1 SQVTM and CDR2 ANQGSEA. The V gene end was trimmed by 3 bases and the J gene end by 5 bases; junction bases not matched to a gene: 8. The CDR3 bases are TGCAGCGTTGACGGGACAGGGGGGTTCGGGACTGAAGCTTTCTTT. Translated: CSVDGTGGFGTEAFF.

This clone was counted between two and nine times. This chain links TRBV18 with TRBJ2-1, with TRBD1 matching 7 bases. This CDR3 has 15 amino acids. Germline lookup yields CDR1 KGHSH and CDR2 LQKENI. V gave up 4 bases and J gave up 6 bases; unmatched junction bases: 9. The CDR3 DNA follows: TGTGCCAGCTCACGCTCCCAGGGGGACCTCAATGAGCAGTTCTTC. This codes for CASSRSQGDLNEQFF. Using reference TRBV18 and TRBJ2-1 for the parts outside the CDR3, the full variable domain is NAGVMQNPRHLVRRRGQEARLRCSPMKGHSHVYWYRQLPEEGLKFMVYLQKENIIDESGMPKERFSAEFPKEGPSILRIQQVVRGDSAAYFCASSRSQGDLNEQFFGPGTRLTVL.

This clone was counted a single time. V and J are TRBV5-8 and TRBJ2-5, with D possibly being TRBD2 (5 bases). Trimming stripped 3 bases from V and 7 bases from J, with 22 bases between. CDR1 and CDR2 (germline): SGHTS, YDEGEE. CDR3 length: 16 residues. This CDR3 reads CASSYLELDREGTQYF. The CDR3 nucleotides are TGTGCCAGCAGCTATTTGGAACTAGACCGCGAGGGGACCCAGTACTTC.

CDR3 loop: CAWTKGRSYEQYF. The CDR3 DNA reads TGTGCCTGGACCAAGGGGAGATCCTACGAGCAGTACTTC. The chain carries TRBV30 and TRBJ2-5; the D gene could be TRBD1 or TRBD2 (5 bases each). The J call is uncertain, as TRBJ2-7 better fits the DNA end. This CDR3 is built from 13 residues. Germline loops: CDR1 GTSNPN, CDR2 SVGIG (reference sequence).

This clone has a handful of counts. The same CDR3 is also encoded by other DNA sequences in this sample. V usage is TRBV5-1 and J usage is TRBJ2-3; the D is unclear. V was clipped by 4 bases and J by 0 bases, with 9 bases between them. Looked up from germline, CDR1 is SGHRS and CDR2 is YFSETQ. The CDR3 is 14 residues long. CDR3 in amino acids: CASSPGRSTDTQYF. CDR3 nucleotide sequence: TGCGCCAGCAGCCCCGGACGGAGCACAGATACGCAGTATTTT.

The CDR3 DNA is TGTGCCAGCAGCAAAAGCACAGATACGCAGTATTTT. Protein sequence: CASSKSTDTQYF. The chain couples TRBV5-4 to TRBJ2-3; D is uncertain. Between the trimmed V and J ends, which lost 4 bases and 0 bases, there was a span of 3 bases. Looked up from germline, CDR1 is SGHNT and CDR2 is YYREEE (reference sequence). The CDR3 is 12 amino acids.

This clone was detected only a few times. The rearrangement joins TRBV29-1 to TRBJ2-3, with 12 bases aligning to TRBD1. CDR1 is SQVTM, CDR2 ANQGSEA, per germline. This CDR3 region has 15 residues. V gave up 7 bases and J gave up 1 base; unmatched junction bases: 6. The CDR3 sequence is CSGTGTGGGTDTQYF. CDR3 nucleotide sequence: TGCAGCGGAACCGGGACAGGGGGCGGCACAGATACGCAGTATTTT.

The gene calls are TRBV10-3 and TRBJ2-1; D unresolved. This CDR3 has 13 residues. Germline CDR1 is ENHRY and CDR2 is SYGVKD. V gave up 1 base and J gave up 5 bases, with 6 bases separating them. The CDR3 spells CAISELGNNEQFF. The CDR3 DNA is TGTGCCATCAGTGAGTTGGGTAACAATGAGCAGTTCTTC.

The genes are TRBV7-6 and TRBJ2-5; D remains unclear. The CDR3 has 11 amino acids. Germline CDR1 is SGHVS and CDR2 is FNYEAQ. The V end was cut by 5 bases, the J end by 3 bases, with 4 bases between. The CDR3 region has the DNA TGTGCCAGCAGCCAGGAAGAGACCCAGTACTTC. This sequence encodes CASSQEETQYF.

This clone was detected a few times. The rearrangement uses TRBV29-1 and TRBJ2-5, with D perhaps matching TRBD2 (5 bases). Germline V gene sequence: CDR1 SQVTM, CDR2 ANQGSEA. CDR3 length equals 14 residues. Trimming stripped 2 bases from V and 5 bases from J, with 15 bases between. The chain's CDR3 is CSVEWGSGGETQYF. The DNA of the CDR3 is TGCAGCGTTGAATGGGGATCGGGCGGGGAGACCCAGTACTTC.

The chain employs TRBV19 and TRBJ2-7, with 9 nucleotides matching TRBD1. V was pared by 3 bases and J by 1 base, with 7 bases of the junction left unmatched. The CDR3 runs to 16 residues. Germline-derived CDR1 and CDR2 are LNHDA and SQIVND (reference sequence). Written as DNA, the CDR3 is TGTGCCAGTAGTATGTTGGGAGGACAGGGGTCCTACGAGCAGTACTTC. Translating it yields CASSMLGGQGSYEQYF.

J is TRBJ1-3 and V is TRBV10-3; no definite D call. Germline loops: CDR1 ENHRY, CDR2 SYGVKD. The V end was cut by 0 bases, the J end by 8 bases, with 11 bases between. The CDR3 is 14 amino acids. In nucleotides, the CDR3 is TGTGCCATCAGTGAGTCGGGAAGGTTTGACACCATATATTTT. It codes for CAISESGRFDTIYF.

The table lists this clone with many counts. The gene calls are TRBV7-2 and TRBJ1-5, with D uncertain. Germline V CDR1 and CDR2: SGHTA, FQGNSA. V lost 1 base to trimming and J lost 4 bases, with 5 bases between them. CDR3 length equals 13 residues. The CDR3 DNA is TGTGCCAGCAGCTTAGAGTTAAATCAGCCCCAGCATTTT. Protein sequence: CASSLELNQPQHF. The full variable domain, its missing parts supplied by reference TRBV7-2 and TRBJ1-5, is GAGVSQSPSNKVTEKGKDVELRCDPISGHTALYWYRQSLGQGLEFLIYFQGNSAPDKSGLPSDRFSAERTGGSVSTLTIQRTQQEDSAVYLCASSLELNQPQHFGDGTRLSIL.

This clone was detected ten times or more. V gene TRBV4-3 combines with J gene TRBJ1-1, with D perhaps TRBD1 (5 bases). This CDR3 contains 15 residues. Trimming shortened V by 2 bases and J by 5 bases, and 15 bases separated the two germline ends. Germline V gene sequence: CDR1 LGHNA, CDR2 YSLEER. This chain's CDR3 is CASSQNRYKKTEAFF. The CDR3 DNA sequence: TGCGCCAGCAGCCAAAACAGGTACAAGAAAACTGAAGCTTTCTTT.

This clone has a handful of counts. Written as DNA, the CDR3 is TGTGCCAGCAGTCCCCGGACAGGGGAAGGCTACACCTTC. Residues: CASSPRTGEGYTF. The V call is TRBV27, the J call TRBJ1-2; 9 bases align to TRBD1. Germline lookup yields CDR1 MNHEY and CDR2 SMNVEV (reference sequence). V dropped 5 bases and J dropped 8; count of bases not matched to a gene: 6. This CDR3 is 13 amino acids long.

This clone was picked up a small number of times. The genes are TRBV5-4 and TRBJ1-4; no clear D. This CDR3 has 13 residues. With 4 bases removed from V and 5 bases from J, the gap between germline ends came to 9 bases. CDR1 SGHNT and CDR2 YYREEE come from the germline V gene (reference sequence). The CDR3 DNA reads as TGTGCCAGCAGCCAAGATGGAAATGAAAAACTGTTTTTT. Residues: CASSQDGNEKLFF.

This rearrangement joins TRBV28 to TRBJ1-2; D is unclear. Trimming cost V 7 bases and J 4 bases, with 10 bases left between them. The V gene's germline CDR1 is MDHEN and CDR2 SYDVKM. This CDR3 is 12 amino acids long. For the CDR3, the DNA is TGTGCCAGCACCCAGGAGGGCTATGGCTACACCTTC. Translated, it gives CASTQEGYGYTF.

The DNA of the CDR3 is TGTGCCAGCCTCCCGGGGACCGGGGAAAAACTGTTTTTT. It is translated as CASLPGTGEKLFF. The V gene is TRBV18, the J gene TRBJ1-4; a weak D match, TRBD1 (5 bases). This CDR3 region has 13 residues. V lost 8 bases, J lost 8 bases, and 15 bases lay in between. Germline assignment: CDR1 KGHSH and CDR2 LQKENI.

This clone has a handful of counts. The V call is TRBV7-9, the J call TRBJ2-5; TRBD2 agrees at 10 bases. This CDR3 is built from 16 residues. Looked up from germline, CDR1 is SEHNR and CDR2 is FQNEAQ (reference sequence). The V and J ends lost 0 bases and 4 bases, in that order; junction bases with no gene match: 5. The CDR3 here is CASSLALSGGRETQYF. The CDR3 DNA is TGTGCCAGCAGCTTAGCGCTTAGCGGGGGGAGAGAGACCCAGTACTTC.